These 32 T cell receptor beta chains were sequenced from one sample in a study of T-cell reconstitution after alpha-beta-depleted transplantation in children. During its preparation, the TCRbeta library received unique molecular identifiers. Each CDR3 protein is one row after TCRdb ran MiXCR on the PCR reads. Seen here are fewer than 550,000 distinct CDR3 sequences, approximately 10% observed once, and the top ten hold 12% to 15%. The specimen comprised PBMCs, mostly from graft donor cells, sampled 180 days after TCRalphabeta/CD19-depleted stem cell transplant. The receptors derive from a female patient between 2 and 15 years old who had a stem cell transplant for aplastic anemia, so the T cells may come from the graft donor.

This clonotype has just a few counts. The chain has TRBV19 and TRBJ2-7, with no clear D. Germline V gene sequence: CDR1 LNHDA, CDR2 SQIVND (reference sequence). With 3 bases removed from V and 0 bases from J, the gap between germline ends came to 9 bases. The CDR3 is 14 residues long. CDR3 amino acids: CASSMSPYSYEQYF. Here the CDR3 DNA reads TGTGCCAGTAGTATGTCTCCTTACTCCTACGAGCAGTACTTC.

The table lists this clonotype with many counts. The chain recombines TRBV28 with TRBJ2-6; unclear D gene. The CDR3 length is 17 residues. Looked up from germline, CDR1 is MDHEN and CDR2 is SYDVKM. Deletions cut 6 bases from V and 0 bases from J, with 15 bases between. CDR3 region: CASSRPRLFSGANVLTF. In DNA form, the CDR3 reads TGTGCCAGCAGCCGTCCCCGACTGTTCTCTGGGGCCAACGTCCTGACTTTC.

A few counts support this clonotype. The V call is TRBV20-1, the J call TRBJ2-4, with TRBD1 as a possible D gene (6 bases). V lost 3 bases and J 6 bases, leaving 15 bases between the germline ends. The V gene's germline CDR1 is DFQATT and CDR2 SNEGSKA (reference sequence). The CDR3 spans 14 residues. CDR3 sequence: CSARDPGQLNIQYF. The CDR3 region has the DNA TGCAGTGCTAGGGATCCGGGACAATTAAACATTCAGTACTTC.

This clonotype was detected only a few times. This chain joins TRBV5-1 and TRBJ1-1; no clear D gene. CDR3 size: 14 residues. The germline V gene encodes CDR1 SGHRS and CDR2 YFSETQ. The V end was cut by 3 bases, the J end by 0 bases, with 9 bases between. CDR3 sequence reads: CASSYTVMNTEAFF. The DNA for the CDR3 is TGCGCCAGCAGCTATACGGTCATGAACACTGAAGCTTTCTTT.

This clonotype has just a few counts. The CDR3 DNA reads TGTGCCAGCAGTTACGACAGGGGAACCTACGAGCAGTACTTC. Its protein is CASSYDRGTYEQYF. The chain has TRBV6-5 and TRBJ2-7, with 8 bases aligning to TRBD1. The V gene's germline CDR1 is MNHEY and CDR2 SVGAGI. This CDR3 has 14 amino acids. Trimming removed 2 bases from V and 2 bases from J; junction bases left unmatched: 2.

This clonotype was seen a few times. The V gene is TRBV6-4, the J gene TRBJ2-3, with D uncertain. V lost 5 bases to trimming and J lost 8 bases, with 17 bases between them. CDR3 length equals 14 residues. The germline V gene has CDR1 MRHNA and CDR2 SNTAGT. The CDR3 protein is CASSRTRRTGTQYF. The CDR3 bases are TGTGCCAGCAGTAGGACCCGCCGTACCGGTACGCAGTATTTT.

This clonotype was counted many times. As DNA, the CDR3 is TGCAGCGTCCGGGACAGGGGCCCATCTAGCCCGCAGTACGTC. Residues: CSVRDRGPSSPQYV. The chain employs TRBV29-1 and TRBJ2-7, with 10 bases identical to TRBD1. Germline CDR1 reads SQVTM; CDR2 reads ANQGSEA. V gave up 6 bases and J gave up 9 bases; unmatched junction bases: 14. The CDR3 has 14 amino acids.

This clonotype was seen more than once but under ten times. V and J are TRBV6-1 and TRBJ2-2; D may be TRBD1 (6 bases). V dropped 9 bases and J dropped 1 base, with 9 bases sitting between them. The CDR3 runs 13 residues. Germline V lookup: CDR1 MNHNS, CDR2 SASEGT. This chain's CDR3 is CASLQGNTGELFF. The CDR3 DNA reads as TGTGCCAGTCTACAGGGGAACACCGGGGAGCTGTTTTTT.

This rearrangement joins TRBV5-1 to TRBJ2-3, with D unresolved. Germline V lookup: CDR1 SGHRS, CDR2 YFSETQ. The V gene lost 3 bases and the J gene lost 0 bases, with 14 bases spanning the gap. The CDR3 runs to 16 residues. The CDR3 nucleotides read TGCGCCAGCAGCTCCTTCCATCAGCTTAGCACAGATACGCAGTATTTT. Translating gives CASSSFHQLSTDTQYF.

The sample holds a few counts of this clonotype. The V call is TRBV12-3 or TRBV12-4, the J call TRBJ2-6; no definite D call. The CDR3 covers 15 residues. Trimming took 6 bases from V and 1 from J, leaving 10 bases between them. CDR3 amino acids: CASSPHESGANVLTF. CDR3 nucleotide sequence: TGTGCCAGCAGCCCACACGAATCTGGGGCCAACGTCCTGACTTTC.

There are a few counts of this clonotype. The chain links TRBV29-1 to TRBJ2-2; 9 bases agree with TRBD1. V shed 5 bases, J shed 4 bases, and the junction held 8 bases outside the gene matches. The length of the CDR3 is 15 residues. Germline V gene data show CDR1 as SQVTM and CDR2 as ANQGSEA. This chain's CDR3 is CSVPRTGVTTGELFF. DNA for the CDR3: TGCAGCGTTCCCCGGACAGGGGTTACCACCGGGGAGCTGTTTTTT.

With regard to this clonotype: A much larger clone differs by one base, so this may be a read error. The DNA for the CDR3 is TGTGCCAGCAGCCAAGGGTGGGAGGGACCCTACAATGACCAGTTCTTC. Amino acid sequence: CASSQGWEGPYNDQFF. The rearrangement joins TRBV14 to TRBJ2-1; the match to TRBD2 covers 7 bases. CDR3 length: 16 residues. In germline, CDR1 is SGHDN, CDR2 FVKESK.

This clonotype was seen more than once but under ten times. The chain is built from TRBV5-1 and TRBJ1-1; no clear D gene. The V and J ends lost 0 bases and 2 bases respectively, with 11 bases between them. Germline loops: CDR1 SGHRS, CDR2 YFSETQ. CDR3 length equals 15 residues. CDR3 amino acids: CASSLDAFGNTEAFF. In DNA, the CDR3 is TGCGCCAGCAGCTTGGACGCGTTTGGCAACACTGAAGCTTTCTTT.

The J gene is TRBJ2-1, the V gene TRBV7-2, with D uncertain. Trimming cost V 5 bases and J 0 bases, with 14 bases left between them. From germline, CDR1 is SGHTA and CDR2 FQGNSA. The CDR3 sequence is 16 residues long. CDR3: CASSPHAAVSYNEQFF. In DNA form, the CDR3 reads TGTGCCAGCAGCCCCCACGCGGCGGTCTCCTACAATGAGCAGTTCTTC.

This clonotype was detected ten times or more. V and J are TRBV20-1 and TRBJ2-3; the match to TRBD2 covers 12 bases. The trim removed 4 bases at V and 2 bases at J, leaving 10 bases unmatched. The CDR3 length is 17 residues. Looked up from germline, CDR1 is DFQATT and CDR2 is SNEGSKA (reference sequence). CDR3 nucleotide sequence: TGCAGTGCTAAGGGGACTAGCGGGTTAGGGTTCACAGATACGCAGTATTTT. Translating it yields CSAKGTSGLGFTDTQYF.

This clonotype appeared a few times. The V gene is TRBV10-3, the J gene TRBJ2-3, with TRBD2 identical over 7 bases. CDR1 ENHRY and CDR2 SYGVKD come from the germline V gene. This CDR3 region has 15 residues. Trimming cost V 10 bases and J 2 bases; bases outside gene matches: 12. In DNA form, the CDR3 reads TGTGCCACCCGTGAGCTAGCGGCCCCCACAGATACGCAGTATTTT. This gives the protein CATRELAAPTDTQYF.

This clonotype was counted a few times. V gene TRBV28 combines with J gene TRBJ1-2; the D is unclear. The CDR3 spans 13 residues. CDR1 MDHEN and CDR2 SYDVKM come from the germline V gene. V lost 6 bases to trimming and J lost 4 bases, with 12 bases between them. In DNA, the CDR3 is TGTGCCAGCAGGGCCGGACCGGGCTATGGCTACACCTTC. This encodes CASRAGPGYGYTF.

This clonotype was detected a few times. The V and J genes are TRBV4-3 and TRBJ2-1, with D hard to call. Germline values: CDR1 LGHNA, CDR2 YSLEER. V was clipped by 1 base and J by 0 bases, with 13 bases between them. The CDR3 totals 17 residues. This chain's CDR3 is CASSQAPAGSSYNEQFF. The CDR3 coding sequence is TGCGCCAGCAGCCAAGCTCCGGCAGGCAGCTCCTACAATGAGCAGTTCTTC.

The sample holds a few counts of this clonotype. The chain has TRBV19 and TRBJ1-1, with TRBD1 matching 12 bases. Germline lookup yields CDR1 LNHDA and CDR2 SQIVND (reference sequence). The CDR3 extends over 15 amino acids. Trimming cost V 4 bases and J 6 bases; bases outside gene matches: 6. The CDR3 DNA is TGTGCCAGTAGTACCGGGACAGGGGGCCGGCCTGAAGCTTTCTTT. It codes for CASSTGTGGRPEAFF. The whole variable domain, filled in from reference TRBV19 and TRBJ1-1, reads DGGITQSPKYLFRKEGQNVTLSCEQNLNHDAMYWYRQDPGQGLRLIYYSQIVNDFQKGDIAEGYSVSREKKESFPLTVTSAQKNPTAFYLCASSTGTGGRPEAFFGQGTRLTVV.

J is TRBJ1-1 and V is TRBV14; tentatively, D is TRBD1 (6 bases). V lost 4 bases to trimming and J lost 3 bases, with 18 bases between them. The CDR3 extends over 16 amino acids. Looked up from germline, CDR1 is SGHDN and CDR2 is FVKESK. In DNA form, the CDR3 reads TGTGCCAGCAGCCTGACGCAGGGGTACGATGACACTGAAGCTTTCTTT. This translates into CASSLTQGYDDTEAFF.

The rearrangement joins TRBV6-1 to TRBJ2-5, with D possibly matching TRBD2 (6 bases). This CDR3 spans 16 amino acids. Per germline, CDR1 MNHNS and CDR2 SASEGT. Trimming took off 5 bases at V and 3 bases at J, with 19 bases between the two ends. CDR3 protein: CASSPLPGVGEETQYF. CDR3 sequence (DNA): TGTGCCAGCAGTCCGTTACCGGGAGTTGGGGAAGAGACCCAGTACTTC.

This clonotype was counted between two and nine times. The chain uses TRBV25-1 and TRBJ1-1; 9 positions match TRBD1. From germline, CDR1 is MGHDK and CDR2 SYGVNS. J was trimmed by 3 bases and V by 1 base; bases with no gene match: 3. The CDR3 is 15 amino acids. The CDR3 protein is CASSESGQGYTEAFF. CDR3 sequence (DNA): TGTGCCAGCAGTGAATCGGGACAGGGTTACACTGAAGCTTTCTTT.

At least ten counts were recorded for this clonotype. This sequence joins TRBV12-3 or TRBV12-4 and TRBJ1-1; no definite D call. The length of the CDR3 is 11 residues. V lost 3 bases and J 4 bases, leaving 3 bases between the germline ends. Written as DNA, the CDR3 is TGTGCCAGCAGTTTGGGCACTGAAGCTTTCTTT. Protein sequence: CASSLGTEAFF.

This clonotype occurred a few times. J is TRBJ2-7 and V is TRBV3-1, with 12 nucleotides matching TRBD1. The CDR3 is made up of 15 amino acids. Trimming cost V 3 bases and J 5 bases; bases outside gene matches: 5. CDR1 and CDR2 from the germline V gene are LGHDT and YNNKEL (reference sequence). The CDR3 loop reads CASSHWDRGHNEQYF. As DNA, the CDR3 is TGTGCCAGCAGCCACTGGGACAGGGGGCACAACGAGCAGTACTTC.

This clonotype was counted a few times. The chain carries TRBV25-1 and TRBJ1-1; maybe TRBD1 (6 bases). V was cut by 5 bases and J by 5 bases, with 12 bases left in between. The CDR3 is 13 residues long. Germline values: CDR1 MGHDK, CDR2 SYGVNS. The CDR3 nucleotides read TGTGCCAGCAGTCGAATACAGGGTACTGAAGCTTTCTTT. This sequence encodes CASSRIQGTEAFF.

The V and J genes are TRBV7-2 and TRBJ2-3; the D gene is possibly TRBD2 (7 bases). Germline V gene sequence: CDR1 SGHTA, CDR2 FQGNSA. V dropped 7 bases and J dropped 0 bases, with 17 bases sitting between them. CDR3 length: 16 amino acids. The CDR3 loop reads CASTLWGGPSTDTQYF. In nucleotides, the CDR3 is TGTGCCAGCACCCTCTGGGGGGGGCCTAGCACAGATACGCAGTATTTT.

This clonotype was counted ten times or more. The CDR3 protein is CATSDPGQGTDTQYF. The CDR3 DNA reads TGTGCCACCAGTGACCCGGGACAGGGGACAGATACGCAGTATTTT. This chain links TRBV24-1 with TRBJ2-3; TRBD1 matches at 10 bases. Trimming cost V 4 bases and J 3 bases; bases outside gene matches: 3. The V gene's germline CDR1 is KGHDR and CDR2 SFDVKD. The length of the CDR3 is 15 residues.

There are a few counts of this clonotype. The chain employs TRBV5-1 and TRBJ2-7; D possibly corresponds to TRBD1 (5 bases). The germline V and J ends were trimmed by 4 bases and 3 bases, with 14 bases remaining between them. The CDR3 length is 14 residues. Germline lookup yields CDR1 SGHRS and CDR2 YFSETQ. CDR3 in amino acids: CASSVNRHLYEQYF. The CDR3 bases are TGCGCCAGCAGCGTCAACAGGCACCTCTACGAGCAGTACTTC.

This clonotype appeared a few times. The chain links TRBV7-6 to TRBJ2-7; 11 nucleotides align to TRBD2. Germline CDR1 SGHVS, CDR2 FNYEAQ. J lost 4 bases, V lost 1 base, and 9 bases had no gene match. There are 17 residues in the CDR3. The CDR3 region is CASSLEASGRPWYEQYF. The CDR3 bases are TGTGCCAGCAGCTTAGAGGCTAGCGGGAGGCCGTGGTACGAGCAGTACTTC.

This clonotype was counted a few times. This chain links TRBV30 with TRBJ2-5; TRBD2 aligns across 10 bases. This CDR3 is built from 12 residues. J gave up 3 bases and V 6 bases, and 1 base lay outside the gene matches. Germline V gives CDR1 GTSNPN, CDR2 SVGIG (reference sequence). The CDR3 DNA reads TGTGCCTGTGGACTAGCGGAAGAGACCCAGTACTTC. It specifies CACGLAEETQYF.

This clonotype was seen a few times. The chain combines TRBV7-9 with TRBJ1-4; no clear D. This CDR3 has 12 amino acids. Germline CDR1 SEHNR, CDR2 FQNEAQ (reference sequence). The ends were cut back, 8 bases at V and 8 bases at J, with 12 bases in the middle. The CDR3 nucleotides are TGTGCCAGCGGCGGTACTCGAGAAAAACTGTTTTTT. This sequence encodes CASGGTREKLFF.

The chain uses TRBV6-5 and TRBJ1-1; D gene ambiguous. V lost 2 bases to trimming and J lost 2 bases, with 9 bases between them. The CDR3 covers 14 residues. Germline V gives CDR1 MNHEY, CDR2 SVGAGI. The CDR3 nucleotides read TGTGCCAGCAGTTACGGTCACACTAACACTGAAGCTTTCTTT. It codes for CASSYGHTNTEAFF.